This T cell receptor beta chain was sequenced for a study of T cells in Graves' hyperthyroidism and ophthalmopathy. Exclusions: uncontrolled infection, other autoimmune disease, pregnancy, lactation. On the basis of clinical symptoms, serum thyroxine and TRAb, thyroid ultrasound and orbital computed tomography, diagnoses were made. RNA transcripts yielded amplified TCR beta CDR3 regions. First-round RT-PCR with HTBI primers amplified the TCR CDR3 region. TCRdb re-called the multiplex PCR reads with MiXCR, one entry per CDR3 protein. The sample records 650,000 to 850,000 distinct CDR3 sequences, around 20% being singletons. Whole-study findings and limits: Clonotypes that were expanded in thyroid above 0.001 mostly appeared in blood too.

This clonotype came up a few times. Its target is not known. Sequencing input: blood. This TCR came from a woman aged 50 to 65 with Graves' hyperthyroidism that later progressed to Graves' ophthalmopathy.

As DNA, the CDR3 is TGCAGTGCTCTCGGACGGCACTCTGGAAACACCATATATTTT. As protein: CSALGRHSGNTIYF. The chain links TRBV20-1 to TRBJ1-3; D is unresolved. Germline loops: CDR1 DFQATT, CDR2 SNEGSKA (reference sequence). V dropped 5 bases and J dropped 0 bases, with 11 bases sitting between them. This CDR3 comprises 14 residues.